This T cell receptor beta chain was captured in a study of blood T cell repertoires in COVID-19. The repertoire was sequenced with immunoSEQ multiplex PCR; TCRdb's copy has only in-frame clones and lacks some. The sample contains about 50,000 clones, 79% of which appear only once. Germline V CDR1 and CDR2: SNHLY, FYNNEI. CDR3 length: 13 amino acids. V shed 9 bases and J shed 2 bases, with 13 bases lying between them. The sample taken for sequencing was peripheral blood. The receptor was derived from an older man with acute or convalescent COVID-19. The V call is TRBV2, the J call TRBJ2-5, with a weak D call TRBD2 (5 bases). CDR3 sequence reads: CASVEEFQETQYF. The CDR3 coding sequence is TGTGCCAGTGTGGAGGAGTTTCAAGAGACCCAGTACTTC.